Reported below is one TCR beta chain. Antigen: not known. This entry belongs to a study of T cells in tuberculosis. Study summary: In South Africa, adults with active tuberculosis were compared with IGRA-negative and latently infected IGRA-positive adolescents. Findings of the study overall: Active tuberculosis alpha repertoires lay closer to GMM-specific TCRs than controls'. Classification accuracy was roughly 90% (AUROC under 0.95) with the GMM-specific repertoire.

Described time point: new active TB diagnosis, blood taken before or within 7 days of starting treatment. Included patients were adults of at least 18, HIV-seronegative, South African. This CDR3 comprises 15 residues. Germline-derived CDR1 and CDR2 are SGDLS and YYNGEE. Trimming took off 4 bases at V and 5 bases at J, with 19 bases between the two ends. Using immunoSEQ multiplex PCR, the repertoire was profiled, and TCRdb retains in-frame clones only, with some absent. The table records over 30,000 clones, 70% to 90% of them present only once. The chain combines TRBV9 with TRBJ2-7, with a tentative D call TRBD1 (5 bases). The receptor was derived from an adult with tuberculosis. The sample here was PBMCs, taken at tuberculosis diagnosis. CDR3 sequence: CASSPRANGRDEQYF. CDR3 coding DNA: TGTGCCAGCAGCCCACGAGCTAACGGCAGGGACGAGCAGTACTTC.